This T cell receptor beta chain emerged from a study of blood T cell repertoires in COVID-19 (dated by TCRdb to between 2020 and 2021). Background for the entire study: Samples covering the acute and convalescent phases of COVID-19 were provided by collaborators in the United States, Italy and Spain. Nearly every sample came with metadata listing a de-identified subject ID, COVID-19 status, age in years and sex. The repertoires were released in a freely available public database intended as a resource for research on the immune response to SARS-CoV-2. Where available, HLA class I and class II types were obtained from metadata supplied by the sample provider rather than from assay-based typing. The prospective study material was composed of cDNA or gDNA derived from T cells, B-cell-depleted T cells, or PBMCs. The dataset comprised deeply sampled blood TCRbeta repertoires from subjects exposed to, actively infected with, or recovered from COVID-19. The samples were drawn from two sources: the first 160 participants of the ongoing ImmuneRACE study, and over 950 subjects contributed by 6 global collaborators.

Concerning this clone: Its antigen is still unknown. No base-level quality is on record; no much larger clone is a single base apart.

Collaborating institutions collected whole blood in K2EDTA tubes following their own protocols. For TCRbeta analysis, collaborators shipped samples as frozen whole blood, isolated PBMCs, or DNA extracted from either of those sample types. The paper's findings and limits, for the study overall: Clinical and demographic metadata were provided uncurated, with the amount varying by source and participant.

The immunoSEQ Assay, a bias-controlled multiplex PCR, was used to amplify TCRbeta CDR3 regions from genomic DNA. In the paper's pipeline: The number of nucleated cells in each sample was estimated from the amplification of reference gene primers within the assay. To quantify the absolute abundance of each unique TCRbeta CDR3 rearrangement, sequence reads were collapsed and filtered. For each sample, productive Simpson clonality was calculated by taking the square root of Simpson's diversity index across productive rearrangements. In its TCRdb copy, this immuneACCESS table keeps in-frame sequences only and misses some clones. Where compared with another copy, unresolved V genes explain less than half of these, and the others have no known cause. V, J and clone size are those of that table, while D and trimming were read from the DNA. For this sample there are around 120,000 clones; 85% to 90% appear just once. About a tenth of the sample goes to the ten largest clones.

This TCR came from a man older than 75 with acute or convalescent COVID-19. What was sequenced was peripheral blood.

CDR3 protein: CATSRRGTSGNTDTQYF. The nucleotides read TGTGCCACCAGCAGACGAGGGACTAGCGGAAACACAGATACGCAGTATTTT. The V gene is TRBV15 and the J gene is TRBJ2-3, and TRBD2 matches 11 of the central bases. Germline trimming: 2 bases from V, 2 bases from J; junction bases outside gene matches: 6. Counted from cysteine to phenylalanine, this CDR3 has 17 amino acids. Only the CDR3 region is kept as DNA, spanning 51 bases read in frame from base 1. Looking up the germline V gene (reference sequence) yields CDR1 LNHNV and CDR2 YYDKDF.